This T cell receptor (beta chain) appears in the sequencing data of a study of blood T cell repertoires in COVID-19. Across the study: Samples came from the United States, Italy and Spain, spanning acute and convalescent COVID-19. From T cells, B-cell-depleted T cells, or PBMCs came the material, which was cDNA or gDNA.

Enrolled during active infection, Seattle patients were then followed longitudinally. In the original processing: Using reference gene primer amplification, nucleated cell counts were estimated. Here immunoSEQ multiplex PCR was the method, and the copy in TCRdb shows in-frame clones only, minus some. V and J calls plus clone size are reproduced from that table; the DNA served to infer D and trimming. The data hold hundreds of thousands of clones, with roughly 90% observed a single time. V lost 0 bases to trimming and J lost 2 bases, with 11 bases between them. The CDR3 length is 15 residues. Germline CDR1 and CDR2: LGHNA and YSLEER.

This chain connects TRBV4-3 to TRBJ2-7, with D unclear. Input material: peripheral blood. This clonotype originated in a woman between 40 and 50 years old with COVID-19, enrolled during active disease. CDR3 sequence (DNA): TGCGCCAGCAGCCAAGATATAGCCAATCCCTACGAGCAGTACTTC. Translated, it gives CASSQDIANPYEQYF.